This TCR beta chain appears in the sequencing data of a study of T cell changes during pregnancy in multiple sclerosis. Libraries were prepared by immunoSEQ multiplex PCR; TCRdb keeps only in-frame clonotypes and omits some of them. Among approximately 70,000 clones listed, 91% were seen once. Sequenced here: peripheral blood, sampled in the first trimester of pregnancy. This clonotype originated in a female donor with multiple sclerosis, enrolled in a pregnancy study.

In nucleotides, the CDR3 is TGTGCCAGCAGCAAAGCCCCCAGGGAATCTGGGAATTCACCCCTCCACTTT. It translates to CASSKAPRESGNSPLHF. The V call is TRBV21-1, the J call TRBJ1-6; the D call TRBD1 from the table was never checked on the DNA. TRBV21-1 is annotated as a pseudogene. The CDR3 has 17 amino acids.